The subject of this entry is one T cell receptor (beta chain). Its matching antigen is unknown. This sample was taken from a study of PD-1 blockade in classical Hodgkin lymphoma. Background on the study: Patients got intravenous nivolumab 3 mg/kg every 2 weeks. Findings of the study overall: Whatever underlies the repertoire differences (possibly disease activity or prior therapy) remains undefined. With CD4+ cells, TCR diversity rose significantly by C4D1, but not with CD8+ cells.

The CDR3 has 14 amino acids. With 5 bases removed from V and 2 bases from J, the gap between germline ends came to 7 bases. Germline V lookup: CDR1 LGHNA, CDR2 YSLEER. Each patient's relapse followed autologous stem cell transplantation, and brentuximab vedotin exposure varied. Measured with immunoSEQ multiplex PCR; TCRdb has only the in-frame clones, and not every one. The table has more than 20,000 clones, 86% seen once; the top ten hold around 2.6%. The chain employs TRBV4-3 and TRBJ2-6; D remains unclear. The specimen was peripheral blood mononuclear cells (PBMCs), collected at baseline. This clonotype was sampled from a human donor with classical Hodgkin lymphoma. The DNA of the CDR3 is TGCGCCAGCAGCAAATACACTGGGGCCAACGTCCTGACTTTC. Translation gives CASSKYTGANVLTF.